This entry lists 20 T cell receptor beta chains sequenced from one sample in a study of PD-1 blockade in classical Hodgkin lymphoma. The time point: newly diagnosed, previously untreated cHL patient sample. The repertoire was sequenced with immunoSEQ multiplex PCR; TCRdb's copy has only in-frame clones and lacks some. The table includes roughly 68,000 clones, about 93% detected once. The material sequenced was peripheral blood mononuclear cells (PBMCs). Source of these receptors: a human donor with classical Hodgkin lymphoma.

The chain is built from TRBV28 and TRBJ2-1, with D maybe TRBD1 (5 bases). Trimming took 7 bases from V and 0 from J, leaving 16 bases between them. Germline CDR1 is MDHEN and CDR2 is SYDVKM. The CDR3 runs 16 residues. CDR3 sequence reads: CASISLGQSSYNEQFF. The CDR3, as DNA: TGTGCCAGCATCAGTTTGGGGCAAAGCTCCTACAATGAGCAGTTCTTC. Full variable domain (outside the CDR3, taken from reference TRBV28 and TRBJ2-1): DVKVTQSSRYLVKRTGEKVFLECVQDMDHENMFWYRQDPGLGLRLIYFSYDVKMKEKGDIPEGYSVSREKKERFSLILESASTNQTSMYLCASISLGQSSYNEQFFGPGTRLTVL.

This clone was detected only a few times. The chain carries TRBV14 and TRBJ1-2; 7 bases agree with TRBD1. Germline values: CDR1 SGHDN, CDR2 FVKESK. V shed 1 base, J shed 3 bases, and the junction held 5 bases outside the gene matches. CDR3 length: 15 amino acids. CDR3 nucleotides: TGTGCCAGCAGCCAAGTTGACAGGGTGTACTATGGCTACACCTTC. It encodes CASSQVDRVYYGYTF.

This clone appeared once. The J gene is TRBJ2-6, the V gene TRBV6-6; D is possibly TRBD1 or TRBD2 (5 bases each). V lost 2 bases and J 4 bases, leaving 9 bases between the germline ends. CDR1 and CDR2 from the germline V gene are MNHNY and SVGAGI (reference sequence). The CDR3 runs 15 residues. The CDR3 is CASSYGGTGANVLTF. The CDR3 DNA reads TGTGCCAGCAGTTACGGGGGTACCGGGGCCAACGTCCTGACTTTC.

The V and J genes are TRBV11-2 and TRBJ1-6, with a tentative D call TRBD1 (6 bases). Germline CDR1 SGHAT, CDR2 FQNNGV. The CDR3 length is 14 residues. Trimming removed 8 bases at V and 8 bases at J, with 16 bases between. CDR3 nucleotide sequence: TGTGCCAGCGTTAGAGGCAGGGGAGATTCACCCCTCCACTTT. Protein: CASVRGRGDSPLHF.

The rearrangement links TRBV11-2 to TRBJ1-6; no definite D call. The CDR3 covers 13 residues. Trimming shortened V by 4 bases and J by 8 bases, and 9 bases separated the two germline ends. CDR1 and CDR2 from the germline V gene are SGHAT and FQNNGV. Here the CDR3 reads CASSYKLDSPLHF. For the CDR3, the DNA is TGTGCCAGCAGCTATAAACTGGATTCACCCCTCCACTTT. Complete variable domain (other parts from reference TRBV11-2 and TRBJ1-6): EAGVAQSPRYKIIEKRQSVAFWCNPISGHATLYWYQQILGQGPKLLIQFQNNGVVDDSQLPKDRFSAERLKGVDSTLKIQPAKLEDSAVYLCASSYKLDSPLHFGNGTRLTVT.

The V gene is TRBV7-8, the J gene TRBJ1-4; D gene unclear. In germline, CDR1 is SGHVS, CDR2 FQNEAQ. The CDR3 consists of 18 residues. The V end lost 1 base, the J end lost 0 bases, and 15 bases lay between the germline ends. CDR3 sequence (DNA): TGTGCCAGCAGCTTAGTATTACTCAGGCACGCAACTAATGAAAAACTGTTTTTT. Its translation: CASSLVLLRHATNEKLFF.

V and J are TRBV19 and TRBJ2-7, with 8 nucleotides matching TRBD1. This CDR3 comprises 14 residues. Trimming removed 6 bases from V and 0 bases from J; junction bases left unmatched: 4. CDR1 is LNHDA, CDR2 SQIVND, per germline (reference sequence). The CDR3, as DNA: TGTGCCAGTAGGCGGGACAGGAGCTCCTACGAGCAGTACTTC. Translating it yields CASRRDRSSYEQYF.

The chain has TRBV27 and TRBJ1-3; a possible D gene is TRBD1 (6 bases). The CDR3 extends over 15 amino acids. Germline CDR1 and CDR2: MNHEY and SMNVEV (reference sequence). Deletions cut 2 bases from V and 7 bases from J, with 15 bases between. The CDR3 DNA reads TGTGCCAGCAGTTTAGGGAGCGGGGGGCGGAACACCATATATTTT. This translates into CASSLGSGGRNTIYF.

V gene TRBV2 combines with J gene TRBJ2-3; no clear D. The germline gives CDR1 SNHLY, CDR2 FYNNEI. Deletions cut 6 bases from V and 0 bases from J, with 10 bases between. The CDR3 spans 14 residues. CDR3 in DNA: TGTGCCAGCAGGGGCGGATTTAGCACAGATACGCAGTATTTT. Encoded protein: CASRGGFSTDTQYF.

The rearrangement links TRBV5-6 to TRBJ1-2; TRBD1 might be the D (5 bases). V shed 0 bases and J shed 0 bases, with 15 bases lying between them. Germline V gene data show CDR1 as SGHDT and CDR2 as YYEEEE. The CDR3 length is 17 residues. CDR3 in DNA: TGTGCCAGCAGCTTGGGAACACAGCAGACAGCTAACTATGGCTACACCTTC. Residues: CASSLGTQQTANYGYTF. The full variable domain, its missing parts supplied by reference TRBV5-6 and TRBJ1-2, is DAGVTQSPTHLIKTRGQQVTLRCSPKSGHDTVSWYQQALGQGPQFIFQYYEEEERQRGNFPDRFSGHQFPNYSSELNVNALLLGDSALYLCASSLGTQQTANYGYTFGSGTRLTVV.

This chain connects TRBV6-5 to TRBJ1-2; D is unresolved. CDR3 length equals 11 residues. The germline gives CDR1 MNHEY, CDR2 SVGAGI. V was cut by 6 bases and J by 2 bases, with 4 bases left in between. CDR3 region: CASSPNYGYTF. The CDR3 bases are TGTGCCAGCAGCCCCAACTATGGCTACACCTTC.

In this sample, this clone turned up a few times. The chain carries TRBV11-2 and TRBJ1-6; D possibly corresponds to TRBD1 (6 bases). Germline CDR1 is SGHAT and CDR2 is FQNNGV. The CDR3 consists of 13 residues. The V end was cut by 2 bases, the J end by 9 bases, with 8 bases between. As DNA, the CDR3 is TGTGCCAGCAGCTTAAAACAGGGTTCACCCCTCCACTTT. Residues: CASSLKQGSPLHF.

This chain joins TRBV4-1 and TRBJ2-1, with a tentative D call TRBD2 (5 bases). Per the germline V gene, CDR1 is MGHRA and CDR2 is YSYEKL. This CDR3 has 13 amino acids. Trimming pared 4 bases from V and 5 bases from J, leaving 9 bases between. CDR3 bases: TGCGCCAGCAGCCCGGACGGGAACAATGAGCAGTTCTTC. As protein: CASSPDGNNEQFF.

The V call is TRBV10-3, the J call TRBJ2-4, with D perhaps matching TRBD1 or TRBD2 (6 bases each). The CDR3 is 13 residues long. Per the germline V gene, CDR1 is ENHRY and CDR2 is SYGVKD. Trimming took off 6 bases at V and 11 bases at J, with 17 bases between the two ends. Here the CDR3 DNA reads TGTGCCATCAGCCTGGGGGGCCCTTTAGTTCAGTACTTC. It specifies CAISLGGPLVQYF.

CDR3 sequence: CASSRFAGYEQYF. The CDR3 coding sequence is TGTGCCAGCAGCCGTTTTGCGGGTTACGAGCAGTACTTC. The chain uses TRBV11-3 and TRBJ2-7, with D possibly matching TRBD2 (5 bases). V lost 5 bases and J 4 bases, leaving 12 bases between the germline ends. The germline V gene has CDR1 SGHNT and CDR2 YENEEA. The CDR3 has 13 residues.

The CDR3 loop reads CASSLTGTSGIGAEQFF. CDR3 in DNA: TGTGCCAGCAGCTTGACCGGGACTAGCGGGATTGGGGCTGAGCAGTTCTTC. This chain joins TRBV7-2 and TRBJ2-1; 13 nucleotides match TRBD2. The V segment lost 3 bases and the J segment 9 bases; nucleotides outside the gene matches: 11. This CDR3 is built from 17 residues. Germline loops: CDR1 SGHTA, CDR2 FQGNSA.

The chain uses TRBV30 and TRBJ2-5; TRBD1 is a possible D gene (6 bases). V was trimmed by 2 bases and J by 5 bases, leaving 15 bases between them. CDR1 and CDR2 from the germline V gene are GTSNPN and SVGIG (reference sequence). This CDR3 has 14 residues. CDR3 DNA: TGTGCCTGGAGTCGGACAGTGCGTTGGGAGACCCAGTACTTC. This sequence encodes CAWSRTVRWETQYF.

This clone was counted only a few times. The CDR3 here is CASSHNLGGNQPQHF. Here the CDR3 DNA reads TGCGCCAGCAGCCACAACCTAGGTGGCAATCAGCCCCAGCATTTT. The chain couples TRBV4-1 to TRBJ1-5; D is undetermined. V shed 3 bases and J shed 2 bases, with 11 bases lying between them. This CDR3 has 15 residues. The germline CDR1 and CDR2 sequences are MGHRA and YSYEKL.

This CDR3 is CASRQDRAAGELFF. DNA for the CDR3: TGTGCCAGCAGACAGGACAGAGCGGCCGGGGAGCTGTTTTTT. The chain couples TRBV6-1 to TRBJ2-2; possibly TRBD1 for D (6 bases). Germline loops: CDR1 MNHNS, CDR2 SASEGT. Trimming stripped 6 bases from V and 6 bases from J, with 14 bases between. The CDR3 extends over 14 amino acids.

V gene TRBV2 combines with J gene TRBJ2-5; no clear D. CDR1 is SNHLY, CDR2 FYNNEI, per germline. V lost 1 base and J lost 0, with 6 bases in between. The CDR3 runs to 14 residues. CDR3 sequence reads: CASSEDLYQETQYF. The CDR3 DNA reads TGTGCCAGCAGTGAAGACTTATACCAAGAGACCCAGTACTTC. Filled out from reference TRBV2 and TRBJ2-5, the complete variable domain reads EPEVTQTPSHQVTQMGQEVILRCVPISNHLYFYWYRQILGQKVEFLVSFYNNEISEKSEIFDDQFSVERPDGSNFTLKIRSTKLEDSAMYFCASSEDLYQETQYFGPGTRLLVL.